This TCR beta chain was captured by sequencing in a study of cytomegalovirus exposure and HLA in healthy donors. Broader study findings: Reports showed the classifier diagnosing cytomegalovirus status with high specificity and sensitivity. Some TCR beta chains (164 of them) were listed as cytomegalovirus-associated. Among the CMV-associated chains, three were confirmed in vitro as specific for CMV antigens.

The CDR3 spans 16 residues. Between the trimmed V and J ends, which lost 3 bases and 1 base, there was a span of 15 bases. The V gene's germline CDR1 is KGHSH and CDR2 LQKENI. Assay used: immunoSEQ multiplex PCR; TCRdb lists only in-frame clones, some missing. The data show about 360,000 clones, roughly 89% seen once. Comment on this clone: Antigen specificity is unknown.

The receptor comes from a woman aged 18-29 years in good health and CMV-seronegative. V usage is TRBV18 and J usage is TRBJ1-2, with a tentative D call TRBD1 (6 bases). The sequenced sample was PBMCs. The CDR3 region has the DNA TGTGCCAGCTCACCCCAGGACAGCCTATTTAACTATGGCTACACCTTC. This codes for CASSPQDSLFNYGYTF.